The clone carrying this T cell receptor (beta chain) has more than one count but fewer than ten. Antigen unknown. V was clipped by 5 bases and J by 7 bases; unmatched bases: 2. CDR1 and CDR2 (germline): MNHEY, SMNVEV (reference sequence). The CDR3 loop spans 12 amino acids. The data were obtained in a study of beta chain features in type 1 diabetes. Study-wide results and caveats: Patients with Type 1 diabetes showed moderately but significantly shorter TCRB CDR3s in all four CD4+ subsets.

One heparinised blood draw averaging roughly 120 mL was given by each donor. Expressed TCRB transcripts were sequenced after all isolated RNA was converted to cDNA. Generated by immunoSEQ multiplex PCR, the TCRdb table keeps only in-frame clones and is missing some. This sample yields 150,000 to 190,000 clones, of which roughly 11% are seen a single time; around 2% belongs to the top ten. The sequenced material came from central memory CD4+ T cells from blood. The TCR sequence derives from a man between 18 and 29 years old in good health. The chain carries TRBV27 and TRBJ2-1, with 7 bases identical to TRBD2. The chain's CDR3 is CASSRSGNEQFF. CDR3 bases: TGTGCCAGCAGTCGTAGCGGGAATGAGCAGTTCTTC.